These T cell receptor beta chains were read from a single sample in a study of T cell responses to AZD1222 COVID-19 vaccine. This table comes from immunoSEQ multiplex PCR, and its TCRdb copy is limited to in-frame clones, with some not included. Here the sample spans about 100,000 clones, about 87% being singletons. The sample consisted of peripheral blood, taken on day 0 of AZD1222 vaccination. The source of these receptors is an adult in good health. Each CDR3 is given with its conserved first and last residue. The D gene is left open where the match is weak. Where a row states a size, it is once, few, many or the class of an expanded clone; other rows omit it.

v_call	clone_size	d_call	j_call	cdr3_aa	cdr3_nt
TRBV19	-	TRBD2	TRBJ2-1	CASSSWTSGLSYNEQFF	TGTGCCAGTAGTTCCTGGACTAGCGGGCTGTCCTACAATGAGCAGTTCTTC
TRBV12-3/TRBV12-4	few	-	TRBJ1-2	CASSSQGLGYTF	TGTGCCAGCAGTTCCCAGGGTTTAGGCTACACCTTC
TRBV11-2	-	-	TRBJ1-2	CASSPRRDANYGYTF	TGTGCCAGCAGCCCCCGCCGGGATGCTAACTATGGCTACACCTTC
TRBV7-2	-	-	TRBJ1-2	CASGREIGGYTF	TGTGCCAGCGGCCGGGAAATCGGTGGCTACACCTTC
TRBV19	-	-	TRBJ2-5	CASSPPNVTPQYF	TGTGCCAGTAGTCCCCCCAACGTGACGCCCCAGTACTTC
TRBV28	-	-	TRBJ1-3	CASSTPGGLGPSGNTIYF	TGTGCCAGCAGTACCCCCGGGGGGTTGGGGCCCTCTGGAAACACCATATATTTT
TRBV27	-	TRBD2	TRBJ2-3	CASSLRRGRGTDTQYF	TGTGCCAGCAGTTTAAGGCGGGGGAGAGGCACAGATACGCAGTATTTT
TRBV2	-	-	TRBJ1-3	CASSGGTAPGNTIYF	TGTGCCAGCAGTGGGGGGACGGCCCCGGGAAACACCATATATTTT
TRBV18	-	-	TRBJ2-3	CASSASRGAGTDTQYF	TGTGCCAGCTCCGCCTCCCGGGGGGCTGGGACAGATACGCAGTATTTT
TRBV19	-	-	TRBJ2-7	CASSIGSRPYEQYF	TGTGCCAGTAGTATAGGATCCAGACCCTACGAGCAGTACTTC
TRBV15	-	TRBD2	TRBJ2-1	CATSKFQTSGNEQFF	TGTGCCACTAGCAAATTTCAGACTAGCGGGAATGAGCAGTTCTTC